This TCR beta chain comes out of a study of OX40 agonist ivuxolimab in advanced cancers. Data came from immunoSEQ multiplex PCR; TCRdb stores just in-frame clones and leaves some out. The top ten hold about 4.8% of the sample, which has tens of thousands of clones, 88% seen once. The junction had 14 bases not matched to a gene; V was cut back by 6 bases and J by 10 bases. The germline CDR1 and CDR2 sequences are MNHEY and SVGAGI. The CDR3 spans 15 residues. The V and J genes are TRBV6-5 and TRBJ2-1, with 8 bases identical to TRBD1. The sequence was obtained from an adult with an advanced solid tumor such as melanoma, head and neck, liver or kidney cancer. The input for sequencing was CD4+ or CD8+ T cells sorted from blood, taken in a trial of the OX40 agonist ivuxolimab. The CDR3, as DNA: TGTGCCAGCAGCTCAACAGGGGGGCCCTCGGGAGAGCAGTTCTTC. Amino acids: CASSSTGGPSGEQFF.